This is a list of T cell receptor beta chains from one sample in a study of metastatic and nonmetastatic thyroid tumors. TCRdb re-clonotyped the PCR reads via MiXCR. The sample consists of around 13,000 clones, about 23% of them appearing once. Source material: blood. All receptors derive from a female donor with papillary thyroid cancer or a benign thyroid nodule (not recorded which). Some clones in this sample may be carry-over from other donors' samples. Each CDR3 is given with its conserved first and last residue. Fields, in order: CDR3 length, V gene, J gene, clone size, D gene, CDR3 DNA, CDR3 protein. A D gene is named only where the DNA matches it firmly. Size tells how often a clone was seen (once, few, many) or the class of an expanded clone, and some rows leave it out.

13	TRBV20-1	TRBJ1-5	many	TRBD1	TGCAGTGCTAGTAAAAACAGGGGTCAGCCCCAGCATTTT	CSASKNRGQPQHF
17	TRBV6-6	TRBJ2-3	few	TRBD1	TGTGCCAGCAGTCCGGCCGGAAGGGGGCTTCTAACAGATACGCAGTATTTT	CASSPAGRGLLTDTQYF
16	TRBV4-1	TRBJ1-3	many	TRBD1	TGCGCCAGCAGCCAAGCCGGGACAGGGGCTGGAAACACCATATATTTT	CASSQAGTGAGNTIYF
11	TRBV10-3	TRBJ2-7	medium-sized	NA	TGTGCCATCGGGGACTCCTACGAGCAGTACTTC	CAIGDSYEQYF
13	TRBV19	TRBJ1-2	few	NA	TGTGCCAGTAAGCCCGGCGGTAACTATGGCTACACCTTC	CASKPGGNYGYTF
15	TRBV9	TRBJ2-7	many	NA	TGTGCCAGCAGCGTAGCCGACAGGACCTTCTACGAGCAGTACTTC	CASSVADRTFYEQYF
16	TRBV5-6	TRBJ2-3	many	TRBD2	TGTGCCAGCAGCTTGACTAGCGGGAGTATTACAGATACGCAGTATTTT	CASSLTSGSITDTQYF
12	TRBV5-4	TRBJ2-7	many	NA	TGTGCCAGCAGCTTCGCCGATTACGAGCAGTACTTC	CASSFADYEQYF
13	TRBV29-1	TRBJ2-1	many	TRBD2	TGCAGCGTTGTCGGGCGGGGGATGGGTGAGCAGTTCTTC	CSVVGRGMGEQFF
17	TRBV2	TRBJ2-3	many	NA	TGTGCCAGCAGTGAATTTGGTCCGGGGGTAGACACAGATACGCAGTATTTT	CASSEFGPGVDTDTQYF
14	TRBV7-2	TRBJ1-5	many	NA	TGTGCCAGCAGCTCTGACAGAACTAATCGGCCCCAGCATTTT	CASSSDRTNRPQHF
14	TRBV27	TRBJ1-1	medium-sized	NA	TGTGCCAGCATCTTGGGGAGGGTGGGCACTGAAGCTTTCTTT	CASILGRVGTEAFF
15	TRBV2	TRBJ2-1	many	TRBD1	TGTGCCAGCAGCTTACAGGGGGATTTCTTGAGCGAGCAGTTCTTC	CASSLQGDFLSEQFF
17	TRBV20-1	TRBJ2-3	NA	TRBD1	TGCAGTGCTAGGGAGGCCTGGGACAGGTCGTCCACAGATACGCAGTATTTT	CSAREAWDRSSTDTQYF
15	TRBV20-1	TRBJ2-3	few	NA	TGCAGTGCTAGAGCCCTGAGGGGTCGCGGAGATACGAAGTATTTT	CSARALRGRGDTKYF
14	TRBV27	TRBJ1-1	medium-sized	TRBD1	TGTGCCAGCAGTTTGGGACAGATGAACACTGAAGCTTTCTTT	CASSLGQMNTEAFF
14	TRBV30	TRBJ1-4	many	TRBD1	TGTGCCTGCCAAAACCGGGACAGGAATGAAAAACTGTTTTTT	CACQNRDRNEKLFF
18	TRBV11-3	TRBJ2-5	many	TRBD1	TGTGCCAGCAGCTTAGGAGTGGTGGGACAGGGGGGTCAAGAGACCCAGTACTTC	CASSLGVVGQGGQETQYF
16	TRBV7-8	TRBJ2-7	NA	TRBD2	TGTGCCAGCAGCAAGGGACTAGCGGGAACTGTAGGGGGGCAGTACTTC	CASSKGLAGTVGGQYF
13	TRBV10-3	TRBJ2-6	few	NA	TGTGCCATCAGGGCTACTGGGGCCAACATCCTGACTTTC	CAIRATGANILTF
14	TRBV6-1	TRBJ2-3	medium-sized	NA	TGTGCCAGCAGTGAACAGGGACCCACAGATACGCAGTATTTT	CASSEQGPTDTQYF
15	TRBV5-1	TRBJ2-3	NA	TRBD1	TGCGCCAGCAGCTTGGGACAGGGTTTGGCAGATACGCAGTATTTT	CASSLGQGLADTQYF
13	TRBV6-1	TRBJ2-3	medium-sized	NA	TGTGCCAGCGCTACGGGACTCCGGGATGCGCAGTATTTT	CASATGLRDAQYF
13	TRBV29-1	TRBJ1-1	many	NA	TGCAGCGTAGGTGTACAAGGGAACACTGAAGCTTTCTTT	CSVGVQGNTEAFF
18	TRBV6-1	TRBJ1-2	medium-sized	TRBD1	TGTGCCAGCAGTGGGCTGAGGACAGGTCCGGGGCTGAACTATGGCTACACCTTC	CASSGLRTGPGLNYGYTF
13	TRBV6-5	TRBJ2-7	NA	NA	TGTGCCATCAGTGACTCCGCCCTGGGCTATCAGTACTTC	CAISDSALGYQYF
13	TRBV27	TRBJ2-7	NA	NA	TGTGCCAGCAGTTTGGGTAGGGCCTACGAGCAGTACTTC	CASSLGRAYEQYF
16	TRBV3-1	TRBJ2-3	many	NA	TGTGCCAGCAGCCTTTACAGGTACTCTAGCACAGATACGCAGTATTTT	CASSLYRYSSTDTQYF
15	TRBV19	TRBJ1-4	many	NA	TGTGCCAGTAGTCCCCTCGAGAGGGGAAGGGAAAAACTGTTTTTT	CASSPLERGREKLFF
14	TRBV18	TRBJ1-4	many	TRBD1	TGTGCCAGCTCACGGGGACAGGGCGGGGAAAAACTGTTTTTT	CASSRGQGGEKLFF
14	TRBV3-1	TRBJ2-7	NA	NA	TGTGCCAGCAGCCAGTTTGATGGGCCATACGAGCAGTACTTC	CASSQFDGPYEQYF
14	TRBV6-1	TRBJ2-1	few	TRBD2	TGTGCCAGCAAGCCTAGCGGGGGGGCTGCTGAGCGGTTATTC	CASKPSGGAAERLF
13	TRBV5-8	TRBJ1-6	NA	NA	TGTGCCAGCAGCCAGGACTATAATTCACCCCTCCACTTT	CASSQDYNSPLHF
13	TRBV20-1	TRBJ2-5	NA	NA	TGCAGTGCTAAAGCAGGCAGCCAAGAGACGCAGTACTTC	CSAKAGSQETQYF
14	TRBV5-5	TRBJ2-1	many	NA	TGTGCCAGCAGCTTTCAGGCAGGGAAGCATGAGCAGTTCTTC	CASSFQAGKHEQFF
12	TRBV28	TRBJ2-3	medium-sized	NA	TGTGCCAGCAGTTCCCAGGAAATCGCGCAGTATTTT	CASSSQEIAQYF
16	TRBV6-1	TRBJ2-3	few	NA	TGTGCCAGCCGTTGCCTTTCCGGGCTAGGCACAGATACTCAGTATTTT	CASRCLSGLGTDTQYF
15	TRBV29-1	TRBJ2-5	many	TRBD2	TGCAGCGTTTTCTATAGCGGGCGCCGCGTCGAGACCCAGTACTTC	CSVFYSGRRVETQYF
14	TRBV6-1	TRBJ2-7	medium-sized	TRBD1	TGTGCCAGCAGCCATGGACAGGGAACCTACGAGCAGTACTTC	CASSHGQGTYEQYF
14	TRBV6-1	TRBJ2-1	medium-sized	NA	TGTGCCAGCAGTTTAGGGGGTCGGAACAATGAGCAGTTCTTC	CASSLGGRNNEQFF
16	TRBV5-1	TRBJ2-7	NA	TRBD1	TGCGCCAGCAGCACCTCGGGACAGGGGTTAACCTACGAGCAGTACTTC	CASSTSGQGLTYEQYF
15	TRBV11-2	TRBJ2-1	NA	NA	TGTGCCAGCAGCCCCAGGAGTCCCCCTTACAATGAGCAGTTCTTC	CASSPRSPPYNEQFF
14	TRBV5-5	TRBJ1-2	many	TRBD1	TGTGCCAGCACCCTCAGTCCGGGGACAGATGGCTACACCTTC	CASTLSPGTDGYTF
12	TRBV29-1	TRBJ1-1	many	TRBD1	TGCAGCGTTGATAGGGGGCCCACTGAAGCTTTCTTT	CSVDRGPTEAFF
15	TRBV12-5	TRBJ2-5	NA	TRBD1	TGTGCTAGTGCTCCACAGGGGGTTTTGACGGAGACCCAGTACTTC	CASAPQGVLTETQYF
16	TRBV11-2	TRBJ1-5	many	NA	TGTGCCAGCAGCCTCCGGGGAAGAAATAGCAATCAGCCCCAGCATTTT	CASSLRGRNSNQPQHF
13	TRBV28	TRBJ1-6	NA	NA	TGTGCCAGCAGGGACTACTCAAGCTCACCCCTCCACTTT	CASRDYSSSPLHF
16	TRBV11-2	TRBJ2-5	many	TRBD2	TGTGCCAGCAGCACCACGGGAAGCGGGGGGAGAGAGACCCAGTACTTC	CASSTTGSGGRETQYF
18	TRBV11-2	TRBJ2-1	NA	NA	TGTGCCAGCAGACCACCTTGGCGGAATCTCACCCGGTACAATGAGCAGTTCTTC	CASRPPWRNLTRYNEQFF
14	TRBV19	TRBJ2-2	many	NA	TGTGCCAGTAGACAGGGGACTTTCACCGGGGAGCTGTTTTTT	CASRQGTFTGELFF
16	TRBV20-1	TRBJ2-6	many	NA	TGCAGTGCTAGATCTTCGGTGGATACTGGGGCCAACGTCCTGACTTTC	CSARSSVDTGANVLTF
16	TRBV4-3	TRBJ1-3	few	NA	TGCGCCAGCAGCCAAGATGTAGGGTTGACTGGAAACACCATATATTTT	CASSQDVGLTGNTIYF
13	TRBV6-1	TRBJ2-3	NA	NA	TGTGCCAGCAGCACGGGCCGTGCGAATACGCAGTATTTT	CASSTGRANTQYF